Listed here are 8 T cell receptor beta chains from one sample, sequenced in a study of T cells in Graves' hyperthyroidism and ophthalmopathy. The source material, RNA transcripts, was used to amplify TCR beta CDR3 regions. TCR CDR3 regions were first amplified by RT-PCR with HTBI primers. A single record per CDR3 protein comes from TCRdb applying MiXCR to the multiplex PCR reads. The data show around 300,000 distinct CDR3 sequences, 20% to 25% seen once. The sequenced sample was blood. These receptors came from a man younger than 40 with Graves' ophthalmopathy.

There are many counts of this clonotype. The V call is TRBV27, the J call TRBJ2-1; the D gene is possibly TRBD2 (6 bases). From germline, CDR1 is MNHEY and CDR2 SMNVEV (reference sequence). This CDR3 has 18 amino acids. With 7 bases removed from V and 0 bases from J, the gap between germline ends came to 22 bases. The CDR3: CASKVRLGGVSSYNEQFF. DNA of the CDR3: TGTGCCAGCAAGGTCAGGCTAGGCGGGGTGAGCTCCTACAATGAGCAGTTCTTC.

This clonotype was counted ten times or more. J is TRBJ2-7 and V is TRBV11-2; D is unclear. The CDR3 covers 13 residues. The V gene lost 1 base and the J gene lost 6 bases, with 10 bases spanning the gap. CDR1 and CDR2 from the germline V gene are SGHAT and FQNNGV. CDR3: CASSLVERSEQYF. The CDR3 coding sequence is TGTGCCAGCAGCTTAGTGGAAAGGAGCGAGCAGTACTTC.

This sequence joins TRBV30 and TRBJ2-2, with 9 bases identical to TRBD2. Germline loops: CDR1 GTSNPN, CDR2 SVGIG (reference sequence). Trimming took 4 bases from V and 1 from J; bases not matched to a gene: 7. The length of the CDR3 is 16 residues. The CDR3 here is CAWMRGLARNTGELFF. CDR3 nucleotides: TGTGCCTGGATGAGGGGACTAGCCAGGAACACCGGGGAGCTGTTTTTT.

CDR3 nucleotide sequence: TGCAGCGTGCCGGGGCAGACCGGGGAGCTGTTTTTT. Protein sequence: CSVPGQTGELFF. The chain uses TRBV29-1 and TRBJ2-2; D could derive from TRBD1 or TRBD2 (5 bases each). Looked up from germline, CDR1 is SQVTM and CDR2 is ANQGSEA. Trimming took off 6 bases at V and 5 bases at J, with 10 bases between the two ends. The CDR3 consists of 12 residues.

This clonotype was observed a few times. This rearrangement joins TRBV7-3 to TRBJ1-2, with D perhaps matching TRBD1 (5 bases). This CDR3 is 13 amino acids long. The V end was cut by 5 bases, the J end by 8 bases, with 15 bases between. The germline gives CDR1 SGHTA, CDR2 FQGTGA. The CDR3 region has the DNA TGTGCCAGCAGCCGTAGGGGTCTAAGCGGCTACACCTTC. Its translation: CASSRRGLSGYTF.

This clonotype was counted a few times. The genes are TRBV12-3 or TRBV12-4 and TRBJ1-5; a weak D match, TRBD1 (6 bases). This CDR3 is 14 amino acids long. V dropped 3 bases and J dropped 6 bases, with 12 bases sitting between them. The CDR3, as DNA: TGTGCCAGCAGTTTTTCAGGGGAGAGTCAGCCCCAGCATTTT. As protein: CASSFSGESQPQHF.

This chain links TRBV20-1 with TRBJ1-4, with D possibly matching TRBD1 (5 bases). Trimming stripped 5 bases from V and 4 bases from J, with 14 bases between. CDR3 size: 14 residues. Germline V gene lookup returns CDR1 DFQATT and CDR2 SNEGSKA (reference sequence). The CDR3 protein is CSAQLQRGNEKLFF. The DNA for the CDR3 is TGCAGTGCTCAGTTACAGAGGGGTAATGAAAAACTGTTTTTT.

This clonotype was counted between two and nine times. The chain joins TRBV11-2 to TRBJ2-7, with D possibly being TRBD1 (6 bases). The germline V gene has CDR1 SGHAT and CDR2 FQNNGV. Trimming took off 6 bases at V and 0 bases at J, with 12 bases between the two ends. The CDR3 extends over 14 amino acids. CDR3: CASRNTGSSYEQYF. CDR3 sequence (DNA): TGTGCCAGCAGAAATACAGGGAGCTCCTACGAGCAGTACTTC.